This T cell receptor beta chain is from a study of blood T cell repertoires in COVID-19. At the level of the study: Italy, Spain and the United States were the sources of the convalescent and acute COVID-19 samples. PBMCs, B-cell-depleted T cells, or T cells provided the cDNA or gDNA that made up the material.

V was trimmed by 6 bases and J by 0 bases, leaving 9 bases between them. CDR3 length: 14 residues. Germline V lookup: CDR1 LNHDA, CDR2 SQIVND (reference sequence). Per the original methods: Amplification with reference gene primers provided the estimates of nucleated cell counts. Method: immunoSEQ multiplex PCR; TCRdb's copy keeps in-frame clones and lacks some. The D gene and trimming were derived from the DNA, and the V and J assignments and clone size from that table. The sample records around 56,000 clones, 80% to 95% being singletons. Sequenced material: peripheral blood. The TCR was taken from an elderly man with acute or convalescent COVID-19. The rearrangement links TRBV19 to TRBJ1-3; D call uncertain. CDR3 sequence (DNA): TGTGCCAGTAGCTCAGGATTCTCTGGAAACACCATATATTTT. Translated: CASSSGFSGNTIYF.